This TCR beta chain was obtained from a study of beta chain features in type 1 diabetes. Expressed TCRB transcripts were sequenced after all isolated RNA was converted to cDNA. Clones were read by immunoSEQ multiplex PCR, and TCRdb kept only the in-frame ones, dropping some. The data show a few hundred thousand clones, with around 15% seen just once and approximately 0.087% held by the top ten. CDR3 length: 14 residues. Germline CDR1 reads KGHSH; CDR2 reads LQKENI. V was shortened by 1 base and J by 8 bases, with 11 bases between the two germline ends. General study findings and limits: It was possible that PCR favored shorter templates, equally so in patients and controls. Shortening that was moderate but significant affected the TCRB CDR3s of Type 1 diabetes patients in all four CD4+ subsets. The question left open here concerned HLA type influencing TCRB rearrangement.

As concerns this clone: The antigen remains unidentified.

It was one heparinised blood draw, averaging around 100 mL, that each donor gave. The sequencing input was naive CD4+ T cells from blood. The V call is TRBV18, the J call TRBJ2-2; maybe TRBD2 (5 bases). The source is a young man with type 1 diabetes. This chain's CDR3 is CASSPQGGRGELFF. The CDR3 DNA reads as TGTGCCAGCTCACCACAAGGAGGAAGAGGGGAGCTGTTTTTT.